The entry below gives a single T cell receptor beta chain sequence along with its context. This sample stems from a study of OX40 agonist ivuxolimab in advanced cancers. Assay: immunoSEQ multiplex PCR; the TCRdb copy retains only in-frame clones and omits some. Among roughly 10,000 clones listed, 88% were seen once. The CDR3 contains 12 residues. The V segment lost 5 bases and the J segment 8 bases; nucleotides outside the gene matches: 8. CDR1 is SQVTM and CDR2 is ANQGSEA in the germline V gene. The sequences come from CD4+ or CD8+ T cells sorted from blood, collected in a trial of the OX40 agonist ivuxolimab. V is TRBV29-1 and J is TRBJ1-2, with 7 bases that match TRBD1. The receptor was isolated from an adult with an advanced solid tumor such as melanoma, head and neck, liver or kidney cancer. CDR3: CSVPDREGGYTF. In nucleotides, the CDR3 is TGCAGCGTTCCTGACAGGGAAGGGGGCTACACCTTC.